The text below deals with one T cell receptor beta chain. The data derive from a study of blood T cells in healthy people across ages. Sample-barcoded 5' priming and a J-beta primer mix drove a second PCR of about 6 to 12 cycles. Using its own MiXCR run on the 5' RACE reads, TCRdb lists one record per CDR3 protein. Of about a million distinct CDR3 sequences in the sample, less than 45% are singletons; the top ten hold around 13%. The germline V gene has CDR1 SGHTA and CDR2 FQGNSA. CDR3 size: 16 residues. V was clipped by 5 bases and J by 0 bases; unmatched bases: 7. V usage is TRBV7-2 and J usage is TRBJ2-1; TRBD1 agrees at 7 bases. The source of this sequence is a man younger than 35 in good health. Sample: blood. CDR3: CASSPTTGVSYNEQFF. CDR3 nucleotide sequence: TGTGCCAGCAGCCCGACCACAGGGGTCTCCTACAATGAGCAGTTCTTC.